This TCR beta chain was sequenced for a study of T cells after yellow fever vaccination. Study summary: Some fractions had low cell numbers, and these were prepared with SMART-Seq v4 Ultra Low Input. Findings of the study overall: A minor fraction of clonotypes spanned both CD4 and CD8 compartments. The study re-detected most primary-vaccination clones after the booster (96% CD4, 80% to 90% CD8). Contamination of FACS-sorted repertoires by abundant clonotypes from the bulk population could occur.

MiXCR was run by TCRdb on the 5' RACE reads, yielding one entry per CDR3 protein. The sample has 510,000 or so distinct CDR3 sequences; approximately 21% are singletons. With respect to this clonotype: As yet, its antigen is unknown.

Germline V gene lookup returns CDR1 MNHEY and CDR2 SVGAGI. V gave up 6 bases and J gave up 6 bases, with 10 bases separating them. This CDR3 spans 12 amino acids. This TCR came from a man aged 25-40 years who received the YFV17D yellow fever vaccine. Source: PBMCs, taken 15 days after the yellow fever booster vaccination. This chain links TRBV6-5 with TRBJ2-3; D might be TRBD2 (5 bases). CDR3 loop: CASRAGGDTQYF. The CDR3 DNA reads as TGTGCCAGCAGGGCCGGCGGGGATACGCAGTATTTT.